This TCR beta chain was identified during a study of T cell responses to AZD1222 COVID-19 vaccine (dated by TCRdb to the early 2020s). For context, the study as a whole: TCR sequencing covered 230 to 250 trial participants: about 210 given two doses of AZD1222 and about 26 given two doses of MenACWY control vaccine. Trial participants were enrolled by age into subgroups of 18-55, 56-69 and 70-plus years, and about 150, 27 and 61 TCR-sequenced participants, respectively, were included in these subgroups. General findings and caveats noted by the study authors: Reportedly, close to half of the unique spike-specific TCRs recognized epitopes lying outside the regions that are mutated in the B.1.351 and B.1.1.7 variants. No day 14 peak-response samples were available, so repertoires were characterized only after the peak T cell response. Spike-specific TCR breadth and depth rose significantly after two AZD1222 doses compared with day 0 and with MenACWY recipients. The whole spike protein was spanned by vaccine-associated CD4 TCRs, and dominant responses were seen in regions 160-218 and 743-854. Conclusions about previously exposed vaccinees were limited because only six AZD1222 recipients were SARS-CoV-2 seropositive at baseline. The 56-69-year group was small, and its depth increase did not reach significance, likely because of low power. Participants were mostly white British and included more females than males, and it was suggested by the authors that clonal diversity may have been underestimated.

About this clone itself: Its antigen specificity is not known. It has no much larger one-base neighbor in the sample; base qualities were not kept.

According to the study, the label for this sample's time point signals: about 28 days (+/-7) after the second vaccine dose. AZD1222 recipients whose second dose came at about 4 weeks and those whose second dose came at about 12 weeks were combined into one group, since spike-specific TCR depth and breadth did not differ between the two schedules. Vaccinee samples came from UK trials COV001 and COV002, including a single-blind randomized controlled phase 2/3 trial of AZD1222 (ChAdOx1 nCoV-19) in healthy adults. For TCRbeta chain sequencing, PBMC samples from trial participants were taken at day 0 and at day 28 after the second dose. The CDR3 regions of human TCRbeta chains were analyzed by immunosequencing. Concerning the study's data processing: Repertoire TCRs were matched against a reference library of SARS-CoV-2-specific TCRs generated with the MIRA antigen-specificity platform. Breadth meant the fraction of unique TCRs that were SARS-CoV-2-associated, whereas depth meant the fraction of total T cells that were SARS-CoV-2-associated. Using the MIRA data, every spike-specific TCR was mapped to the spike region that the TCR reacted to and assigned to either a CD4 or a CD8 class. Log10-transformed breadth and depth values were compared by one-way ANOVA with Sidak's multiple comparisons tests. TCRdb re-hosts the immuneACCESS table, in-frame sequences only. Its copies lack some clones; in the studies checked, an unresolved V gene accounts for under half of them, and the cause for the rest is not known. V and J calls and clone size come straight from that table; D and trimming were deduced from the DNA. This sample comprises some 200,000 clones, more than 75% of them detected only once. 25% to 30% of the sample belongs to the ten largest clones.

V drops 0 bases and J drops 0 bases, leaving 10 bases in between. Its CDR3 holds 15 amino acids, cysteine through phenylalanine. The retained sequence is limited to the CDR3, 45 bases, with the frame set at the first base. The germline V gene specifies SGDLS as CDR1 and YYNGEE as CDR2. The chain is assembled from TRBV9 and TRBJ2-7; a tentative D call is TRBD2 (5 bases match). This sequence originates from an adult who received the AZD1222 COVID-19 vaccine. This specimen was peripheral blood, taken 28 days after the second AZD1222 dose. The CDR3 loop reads CASSVGWESSYEQYF. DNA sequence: TGTGCCAGCAGCGTAGGCTGGGAGAGCTCCTACGAGCAGTACTTC.